The 9 T cell receptor beta chains in this list originate from one sample, sequenced in a study of PD-1 blockade in classical Hodgkin lymphoma. Measured with immunoSEQ multiplex PCR; TCRdb has only the in-frame clones, and not every one. Of 75,000 to 95,000 clones in the sample, nearly 85% were seen once. This sample's time point: cycle 4 day 1 (C4D1), after six to seven weeks of nivolumab. Patients all relapsed after autologous stem cell transplantation, and there was variation in brentuximab vedotin exposure. The sequencing used peripheral blood mononuclear cells (PBMCs), collected before the fourth cycle of nivolumab. The source of these receptors is a human donor with classical Hodgkin lymphoma.

This clone was recorded a few times. This sequence joins TRBV7-8 and TRBJ2-1; D call uncertain. V shed 1 base and J shed 10 bases, with 11 bases lying between them. Germline V lookup: CDR1 SGHVS, CDR2 FQNEAQ. The CDR3 runs 13 residues. The CDR3 sequence: CASSLGLGYEQFF. The CDR3 coding sequence is TGTGCCAGCAGCTTAGGCCTGGGATACGAGCAGTTCTTC.

This chain connects TRBV19 to TRBJ2-3, with TRBD2 matching over 10 bases. The CDR3 loop spans 14 amino acids. The ends lost 5 bases at V and 3 bases at J; junction bases unmatched: 2. Germline CDR1 LNHDA, CDR2 SQIVND (reference sequence). Here the CDR3 DNA reads TGTGCCAGTAGTTCGGGACTAGCGACAGATACGCAGTATTTT. It encodes CASSSGLATDTQYF.

V usage is TRBV7-9 and J usage is TRBJ1-1; D is unclear. The CDR3 consists of 11 residues. CDR1 and CDR2 (germline): SEHNR, FQNEAQ (reference sequence). V was trimmed by 5 bases and J by 11 bases, leaving 12 bases between them. CDR3 sequence: CASSALGGAFF. CDR3 DNA: TGTGCCAGCAGCGCCTTAGGAGGGGCTTTCTTT. The full variable domain, its missing parts supplied by reference TRBV7-9 and TRBJ1-1, is DTGVSQNPRHKITKRGQNVTFRCDPISEHNRLYWYRQTLGQGPEFLTYFQNEAQLEKSRLLSDRFSAERPKGSFSTLEIQRTEQGDSAMYLCASSALGGAFFGQGTRLTVV.

This sequence joins TRBV5-1 and TRBJ1-1; 7 bases line up with TRBD1. The germline gives CDR1 SGHRS, CDR2 YFSETQ. This CDR3 has 16 amino acids. V shed 2 bases, J shed 5 bases, and the junction held 12 bases outside the gene matches. CDR3 sequence reads: CASSFITGTVTTEAFF. As DNA, the CDR3 is TGCGCCAGCAGCTTCATTACCGGGACAGTGACAACTGAAGCTTTCTTT.

The V and J genes are TRBV2 and TRBJ1-4; D gene uncertain. The CDR3 runs 11 residues. Germline V gene lookup returns CDR1 SNHLY and CDR2 FYNNEI. The CDR3: CASRVYEKLFF. The CDR3 DNA reads as TGTGCTTCCCGGGTATATGAAAAACTGTTTTTT.

The genes are TRBV7-9 and TRBJ1-2, with D unresolved. From germline, CDR1 is SEHNR and CDR2 FQNEAQ (reference sequence). Trimming took off 1 base at V and 0 bases at J, with 9 bases between the two ends. This CDR3 contains 15 residues. The DNA for the CDR3 is TGTGCCAGCAGCTTAGAGGCCGGGGCTAACTATGGCTACACCTTC. Amino acids: CASSLEAGANYGYTF.

This rearrangement joins TRBV20-1 to TRBJ2-3; 9 nucleotides line up with TRBD2. The CDR3 contains 11 residues. Germline-derived CDR1 and CDR2 are DFQATT and SNEGSKA (reference sequence). J lost 10 bases, V lost 5 bases, and 4 bases had no gene match. The DNA for the CDR3 is TGCAGTGCTTTCCGGACTAGCGCGCAGTATTTT. It specifies CSAFRTSAQYF.

A few counts support this clone. This rearrangement joins TRBV21-1 to TRBJ2-2; whether TRBD2, the table's D call, matches the DNA was not checked. TRBV21-1 is an annotated pseudogene. The CDR3 runs to 18 residues. The CDR3 protein is CASSPLGGTQTNTGELFF. For the CDR3, the DNA is TGTGCCAGCAGCCCCCTCGGAGGGACCCAAACGAACACCGGGGAGCTGTTTTTT.

V gene TRBV28 combines with J gene TRBJ2-7; 8 nucleotides line up with TRBD1. There are 14 residues in the CDR3. The V segment lost 5 bases and the J segment 6 bases; nucleotides outside the gene matches: 9. Per germline, CDR1 MDHEN and CDR2 SYDVKM. CDR3 DNA sequence: TGTGCCAGCAGTCCCCGGACAGGGTGGGGCGAGCAGTACTTC. It is translated as CASSPRTGWGEQYF. Looking up the rest from reference TRBV28 and TRBJ2-7 gives the full variable domain: DVKVTQSSRYLVKRTGEKVFLECVQDMDHENMFWYRQDPGLGLRLIYFSYDVKMKEKGDIPEGYSVSREKKERFSLILESASTNQTSMYLCASSPRTGWGEQYFGPGTRLTVT.